This is a list of T cell receptor beta chains from one sample in a study of blood T cell repertoires in COVID-19. Libraries were prepared by immunoSEQ multiplex PCR; TCRdb keeps only in-frame clonotypes and omits some of them. Of hundreds of thousands of clones listed, more than 90% were seen once; the top ten hold 2.6%. The specimen was PBMCs or T cells enriched from blood (not recorded which). The source is a man aged 60 to 69 who had recovered from COVID-19. Each CDR3 is given with its conserved first and last residue. D genes are given only for firm matches. For some rows the clone size is stated as once, few or many, or as a class when expanded; others skip it.

TRBV25-1	TRBJ2-3	-	-	CASSALSGHSTDTQYF	TGTGCCAGCAGTGCTCTTAGTGGACATAGCACAGATACGCAGTATTTT
TRBV7-9	TRBJ1-2	-	-	CASSGLTVNYGYTF	TGTGCCAGCAGCGGTTTGACAGTCAACTATGGCTACACCTTC
TRBV5-1	TRBJ2-1	once	TRBD2	CASSFLTAGSRYEQFF	TGCGCCAGCAGCTTCCTCACAGCGGGATCCCGATATGAGCAGTTCTTC
TRBV15	TRBJ2-7	-	TRBD2	CATSRDLSGRYEQYF	TGTGCCACCAGCAGAGATCTTAGCGGGCGCTACGAGCAGTACTTC
TRBV10-1	TRBJ2-1	-	-	CASSDRGRDEQFF	TGCGCCAGCAGTGACAGGGGAAGGGATGAGCAGTTCTTC
TRBV12-3/TRBV12-4	TRBJ1-5	-	-	CASSLNPVQPQHF	TGTGCCAGCAGTTTAAATCCGGTTCAGCCCCAGCATTTT
TRBV3-1/TRBV3-2	TRBJ2-2	few	TRBD2	CASSQDGRESGELFF	TGTGCCAGCAGCCAAGATGGGCGGGAGTCCGGGGAGCTGTTTTTT
TRBV5-4	TRBJ2-3	-	TRBD1	CASRQGPLKTDTQYF	TGTGCCAGCAGACAGGGGCCCCTTAAGACAGATACGCAGTATTTT
TRBV12-3/TRBV12-4	TRBJ2-5	-	TRBD2	CASRSGLVETQYF	TGTGCCAGCAGATCCGGACTAGTCGAGACCCAGTACTTC
TRBV18	TRBJ2-2	once	-	CASSRGSRITGELFF	TGTGCCAGCTCTCGGGGGTCACGGATAACCGGGGAGCTGTTTTTT
TRBV6-5	TRBJ2-7	-	-	CASSYGATYEQYF	TGTGCCAGCAGTTACGGGGCGACCTACGAGCAGTACTTC
TRBV10-2	TRBJ2-1	-	-	CASSKQGNAYNEQFF	TGCGCCAGCAGTAAACAGGGCAACGCGTACAATGAGCAGTTCTTC
TRBV5-4	TRBJ2-1	-	-	CASRPETGTGTYNEQFF	TGTGCCAGCAGACCGGAAACAGGGACGGGAACCTACAATGAGCAGTTCTTC
TRBV7-9	TRBJ2-1	-	-	CASSSPVEQFF	TGTGCCAGCAGCTCCCCCGTTGAGCAGTTCTTC
TRBV7-9	TRBJ2-7	-	-	CASSLSGLPYEQYF	TGTGCCAGCAGCTTGTCGGGATTGCCCTACGAGCAGTACTTC
TRBV2	TRBJ1-1	-	-	CASIRGSSMNTEAFF	TGTGCCAGCATTCGAGGTTCCAGCATGAACACTGAAGCTTTCTTT
TRBV29-1	TRBJ1-2	-	-	CSVKTEPHQNYGYTF	TGCAGCGTCAAGACAGAACCTCACCAGAACTATGGCTACACCTTC
TRBV28	TRBJ2-7	-	TRBD2	CASSLLREGVHEQYF	TGTGCCAGCAGTTTACTGCGGGAGGGTGTCCACGAGCAGTACTTC
TRBV7-7	TRBJ2-5	-	TRBD2	CASSLGLAGALETQYF	TGTGCTAGCAGCTTAGGACTAGCGGGAGCTCTAGAGACCCAGTACTTC
TRBV2	TRBJ2-5	few	TRBD2	CASRGPGGRARETQYF	TGTGCCAGCAGAGGGCCCGGCGGGAGGGCCCGGGAGACCCAGTACTTC
TRBV2	TRBJ1-2	-	TRBD1	CASTRPDRGGYGYTF	TGTGCCAGCACCCGACCGGACAGGGGAGGCTATGGCTACACCTTC
TRBV6-6	TRBJ2-2	once	TRBD1	CASSPPGQGNTGELFF	TGTGCCAGCAGTCCCCCGGGACAGGGGAACACCGGGGAGCTGTTTTTT
TRBV7-3	TRBJ2-2	-	TRBD2	CASSQSLAGGPFAELFF	TGTGCCAGCAGCCAATCACTAGCGGGAGGGCCGTTTGCGGAGCTGTTTTTT
TRBV11-3	TRBJ1-1	-	-	CASSLGLATTEAFF	TGTGCCAGCAGCTTAGGCCTCGCTACCACTGAAGCTTTCTTT
TRBV18	TRBJ2-5	-	-	CASSHQYGETQYF	TGTGCCAGCTCTCACCAATACGGAGAGACCCAGTACTTC
TRBV6-5	TRBJ1-1	-	-	CASSLGLPNTEAFF	TGTGCCAGCAGTCTGGGACTGCCGAACACTGAAGCTTTCTTT
TRBV5-1	TRBJ1-6	-	TRBD1	CASSLAGTANSPLHF	TGCGCCAGCAGCTTGGCCGGGACAGCTAATTCACCCCTCCACTTT
TRBV3-1/TRBV3-2	TRBJ1-6	-	TRBD1	CASRDRGHNSPLHF	TGTGCCAGCCGGGACAGGGGCCATAATTCACCCCTCCACTTT
TRBV10-3	TRBJ2-1	-	-	CAISESPYEQFF	TGTGCCATCAGTGAGTCTCCGTATGAGCAGTTCTTC
TRBV7-2	TRBJ1-2	-	-	CASSSDIAGGYTF	TGTGCCAGCAGTAGCGACATCGCGGGGGGCTACACCTTC
TRBV11-2	TRBJ1-2	-	TRBD1	CASRRDRDGYTF	TGTGCCAGCAGGCGGGACAGGGATGGCTACACCTTC
TRBV4-3	TRBJ1-1	few	-	CASSQVGNSNTEAFF	TGCGCCAGCAGCCAAGTCGGGAACTCAAACACTGAAGCTTTCTTT
TRBV11-2	TRBJ2-7	-	TRBD1	CASSSSGQNYEQYF	TGTGCCAGCAGCTCCTCGGGACAGAACTACGAGCAGTACTTC
TRBV15	TRBJ1-5	-	TRBD1	CATSGTPGQGEQPQHF	TGTGCCACCAGCGGAACTCCGGGACAGGGGGAGCAGCCCCAGCATTTT
TRBV30	TRBJ2-1	-	TRBD2	CAWAGLGNNEQFF	TGTGCCTGGGCGGGACTAGGAAACAATGAGCAGTTCTTC
TRBV19	TRBJ2-3	-	TRBD2	CASRPPGLAGLDTQYF	TGTGCCAGTAGACCGCCGGGACTAGCGGGACTAGATACGCAGTATTTT
TRBV3-1/TRBV3-2	TRBJ1-2	-	-	CASSQGHTYGYTF	TGTGCCAGCAGCCAGGGACATACTTACGGCTACACCTTC
TRBV7-9	TRBJ2-3	-	-	CASSVTGSTDTQYF	TGTGCCAGCAGCGTAACCGGGAGTACAGATACGCAGTATTTT
TRBV29-1	TRBJ2-1	-	-	CSVERSYNEQFF	TGCAGCGTTGAACGTAGTTACAATGAGCAGTTCTTC
TRBV5-5	TRBJ2-3	-	TRBD2	CASSLLAGGDTQYF	TGTGCCAGCAGCTTGCTAGCGGGAGGCGATACGCAGTATTTT